The 12 T cell receptor beta chains below were found in one sample sequenced in a study of cytomegalovirus exposure and HLA in healthy donors. This PCR relied on a set of 60 Vbeta primers and 13 Jbeta primers. Here immunoSEQ multiplex PCR was the method, and the copy in TCRdb shows in-frame clones only, minus some. The sample consists of approximately 190,000 clones, roughly 68% of them appearing once. The source material was PBMCs. The receptors were sampled from a woman aged 30 to 39 in good health and CMV-seronegative.

The V gene is TRBV6-5, the J gene TRBJ2-1, with D unclear. V dropped 0 bases and J dropped 7 bases, with 13 bases sitting between them. Per germline, CDR1 MNHEY and CDR2 SVGAGI. The CDR3 is made up of 15 amino acids. CDR3 in DNA: TGTGCCAGCAGTTACTCCCGACTTGGGTGGAATGAGCAGTTCTTC. This translates into CASSYSRLGWNEQFF.

This chain connects TRBV5-1 to TRBJ2-6, with D possibly TRBD1 on 5 matching bases. Germline values: CDR1 SGHRS, CDR2 YFSETQ. The CDR3 totals 16 residues. V shed 4 bases and J shed 0 bases, with 11 bases lying between them. In nucleotides, the CDR3 is TGCGCCAGCAGCCCCAGGGAAAGCTCTGGGGCCAACGTCCTGACTTTC. Translating gives CASSPRESSGANVLTF.

V gene TRBV7-2 combines with J gene TRBJ2-2; D unresolved. With 3 bases removed from V and 7 bases from J, the gap between germline ends came to 15 bases. Germline V gives CDR1 SGHTA, CDR2 FQGNSA. This CDR3 contains 15 residues. The CDR3 DNA follows: TGTGCCAGCAGCTTCCCCCCTCCGAGGAGCGGGGAGCTGTTTTTT. Encoded protein: CASSFPPPRSGELFF.

The chain combines TRBV5-4 with TRBJ2-3; 8 bases map to TRBD1. V lost 4 bases, J lost 2 bases, and 3 bases stayed unmatched. The CDR3 runs to 14 residues. Germline V lookup: CDR1 SGHNT, CDR2 YYREEE (reference sequence). The DNA of the CDR3 is TGTGCCAGCAGCCGGGACAGGACCACAGATACGCAGTATTTT. This gives the protein CASSRDRTTDTQYF.

Of note for this clone: The junction departs from germline at one end; a sequencing error may be responsible. The gene calls are TRBV7-9 and TRBJ2-7, with 10 bases matching TRBD2. CDR3 length: 12 amino acids. Germline values: CDR1 SEHNR, CDR2 FQNEAQ (reference sequence). The CDR3 region is CSSSFSGGEQYF. DNA for the CDR3: TGTTCCAGCAGTTTTAGCGGGGGGGAGCAGTACTTC. Looking up the rest from reference TRBV7-9 and TRBJ2-7 gives the full variable domain: DTGVSQNPRHKITKRGQNVTFRCDPISEHNRLYWYRQTLGQGPEFLTYFQNEAQLEKSRLLSDRFSAERPKGSFSTLEIQRTEQGDSAMYLCSSSFSGGEQYFGPGTRLTVT.

This sequence joins TRBV4-2 and TRBJ1-4; D unresolved. The germline CDR1 and CDR2 sequences are LGHNA and YNFKEQ. Deletions cut 5 bases from V and 3 bases from J, with 22 bases between. CDR3 length equals 18 residues. The CDR3 sequence is CASSKTWGGGIANEKLFF. In nucleotides, the CDR3 is TGTGCCAGCAGCAAAACCTGGGGAGGCGGTATAGCTAATGAAAAACTGTTTTTT.

This chain connects TRBV6-4 to TRBJ2-3; possible D gene TRBD2, 6 bases. V lost 6 bases, J lost 0 bases, and 13 bases lay in between. The CDR3 extends over 15 amino acids. Germline V CDR1 and CDR2: MRHNA, SNTAGT. The CDR3 sequence is CASSGRSGSTDTQYF. Written as DNA, the CDR3 is TGTGCCAGCAGCGGACGAAGCGGGAGCACAGATACGCAGTATTTT.

The CDR3 DNA reads TGTGCCAGCTCACCACACCCGACAGGGACGGGTTTTGGGGGCTACACCTTC. Its protein is CASSPHPTGTGFGGYTF. The rearrangement links TRBV18 to TRBJ1-2; TRBD1 aligns across 7 bases. Germline V gene sequence: CDR1 KGHSH, CDR2 LQKENI. V shed 1 base and J 8 bases; nucleotides not matched to a gene: 16. This CDR3 contains 17 residues.

The chain couples TRBV6-5 to TRBJ1-2; no firm D call. Deletions cut 2 bases from V and 2 bases from J, with 12 bases between. Germline lookup yields CDR1 MNHEY and CDR2 SVGAGI. The CDR3 is 15 residues long. The CDR3 sequence is CASSYGRAVNYGYTF. CDR3 DNA sequence: TGTGCCAGCAGTTACGGGAGGGCAGTAAACTATGGCTACACCTTC.

The DNA for the CDR3 is TGCGCCAGCAGCCCAAGCCCCCTAGCGGCTAGCACAGATACGCAGTATTTT. Translating it yields CASSPSPLAASTDTQYF. The J gene is TRBJ2-3, the V gene TRBV4-3; 7 bases align to TRBD2. V was clipped by 4 bases and J by 0 bases; unmatched bases: 10. This CDR3 region has 17 residues. The germline CDR1 and CDR2 sequences are LGHNA and YSLEER.

The V call is TRBV11-3, the J call TRBJ2-3, with TRBD2 as a possible D gene (5 bases). Trimming shortened V by 1 base and J by 0 bases, and 14 bases separated the two germline ends. Germline V lookup: CDR1 SGHNT, CDR2 YENEEA. The CDR3 sequence is 17 residues long. The CDR3 region is CASSLGSSVQSTDTQYF. In nucleotides, the CDR3 is TGTGCCAGCAGCTTAGGGAGTAGCGTGCAGAGCACAGATACGCAGTATTTT. Looking up the rest from reference TRBV11-3 and TRBJ2-3 gives the full variable domain: EAGVVQSPRYKIIEKKQPVAFWCNPISGHNTLYWYLQNLGQGPELLIRYENEEAVDDSQLPKDRFSAERLKGVDSTLKIQPAELGDSAVYLCASSLGSSVQSTDTQYFGPGTRLTVL.

V is TRBV19 and J is TRBJ2-1, with 12 positions matching TRBD2. The CDR3 has 17 residues. The ends lost 4 bases at V and 2 bases at J; junction bases unmatched: 6. Germline V gene lookup returns CDR1 LNHDA and CDR2 SQIVND (reference sequence). CDR3 protein: CASSTPRTSGTYNEQFF. DNA of the CDR3: TGTGCCAGTAGTACTCCTCGGACTAGCGGGACCTACAATGAGCAGTTCTTC.